These T cell receptor beta chains were read from a single sample in a study of blood T cell repertoires in COVID-19. Only in-frame clones appear in the TCRdb table, and some are missing; sequencing was by immunoSEQ multiplex PCR. Of 250,000 or so clones listed, 70% to 90% are singletons. The sequenced material came from PBMCs or T cells enriched from blood (not recorded which). The source of these receptors is a woman aged 50 to 65 who had been exposed to COVID-19. Both conserved end residues are part of each CDR3. D genes are given only for firm matches. The listing skips clone size in some rows; elsewhere it reads once, few, many or a size class.

clone_size j_call v_call d_call cdr3_aa cdr3_nt
once TRBJ2-1 TRBV9 - CASSVRERDEQFF TGTGCCAGCAGCGTAAGGGAGCGGGATGAGCAGTTCTTC
- TRBJ1-2 TRBV2 TRBD1 CASRGQDINGYTF TGTGCCAGCAGGGGACAGGATATCAATGGCTACACCTTC
- TRBJ1-4 TRBV29-1 TRBD1 CSARQGDEKLFF TGCAGCGCGCGACAGGGGGACGAAAAACTGTTTTTT
- TRBJ1-1 TRBV29-1 - CSVKSRAEAFF TGCAGCGTTAAAAGTCGGGCTGAAGCTTTCTTT
once TRBJ1-1 TRBV5-4 - CASSLGGGTEAFF TGTGCCAGCAGCTTGGGAGGGGGCACTGAAGCTTTCTTT
once TRBJ1-2 TRBV5-4 TRBD1 CASSSTGVYGYTF TGTGCCAGCAGCTCTACAGGGGTATATGGCTACACCTTC
once TRBJ1-1 TRBV10-3 - CATTPEGMNTEAFF TGTGCCACCACCCCGGAGGGGATGAACACTGAAGCTTTCTTT
- TRBJ1-2 TRBV19 - CASSIVREVNEYGYTF TGTGCCAGTAGTATCGTCCGGGAAGTGAATGAGTATGGCTACACCTTC
- TRBJ1-2 TRBV30 - CAWSVRRGVNGYTF TGTGCCTGGAGTGTAAGAAGGGGCGTCAATGGCTACACCTTC
many TRBJ1-2 TRBV4-1 TRBD1 CASSHDTGTVAGYTF TGCGCCAGCAGCCATGACACCGGGACAGTTGCGGGCTACACCTTC
- TRBJ2-7 TRBV10-3 - CAISALAGYEQYF TGTGCCATCAGTGCTTTAGCAGGGTACGAGCAGTACTTC
- TRBJ1-4 TRBV9 - CASSVDGRGFNEKLFF TGTGCCAGCAGCGTAGACGGAAGGGGATTTAATGAAAAACTGTTTTTT
- TRBJ1-5 TRBV27 - CASSPLGVAYNQPQHF TGTGCCAGCAGTCCCCTGGGCGTGGCGTACAATCAGCCCCAGCATTTT
- TRBJ2-2 TRBV30 - CAWSVQTGELFF TGTGCCTGGAGTGTACAGACCGGGGAGCTGTTTTTT
- TRBJ1-5 TRBV12-3/TRBV12-4 TRBD1 CASRTGNQPQHF TGTGCCAGCAGGACAGGGAATCAGCCCCAGCATTTT
- TRBJ1-1 TRBV30 - CAYYPWGQGNTEAFF TGTGCCTACTATCCTTGGGGGCAGGGGAACACTGAAGCTTTCTTT
- TRBJ1-1 TRBV28 - CASSFSQKTGNTEAFF TGTGCCAGCAGTTTTTCCCAAAAGACAGGGAACACTGAAGCTTTCTTT
- TRBJ2-5 TRBV11-2 - CASSPLYRPAGETQYF TGTGCCAGCAGCCCCCTATATCGACCTGCGGGAGAGACCCAGTACTTC
once TRBJ1-1 TRBV29-1 - CSACRNTEAFF TGCAGTGCTTGTAGGAACACTGAAGCTTTCTTT
- TRBJ2-5 TRBV12-3/TRBV12-4 - CASSLASQETQYF TGTGCCAGCAGTTTAGCCAGCCAAGAGACCCAGTACTTC
- TRBJ2-5 TRBV6-1 TRBD2 CASSERGGAGFETQYF TGTGCCAGCAGTGAAAGGGGAGGGGCGGGTTTTGAGACCCAGTACTTC
- TRBJ2-2 TRBV7-2 TRBD2 CASSRGLAGGIGELFF TGTGCCAGCAGCCGGGGACTAGCGGGGGGGATCGGGGAGCTGTTTTTT
once TRBJ2-5 TRBV19 - CASSEVLGRETQYF TGTGCCAGTAGTGAGGTTCTGGGGAGGGAGACCCAGTACTTC
- TRBJ2-6 TRBV29-1 TRBD2 CSVLAVPRGSSGANVLTF TGCAGCGTTTTAGCGGTACCGCGGGGGAGCTCTGGGGCCAACGTCCTGACTTTC
- TRBJ1-2 TRBV7-9 - CASSLTVAVSYGYTF TGTGCCAGCAGCTTGACAGTTGCCGTTTCCTATGGCTACACCTTC
- TRBJ1-2 TRBV5-6 - CASSLETGHNYGYTF TGTGCCAGCAGCTTAGAAACAGGGCATAACTATGGCTACACCTTC
once TRBJ1-1 TRBV4-1 TRBD1 CASSQPIQGADTEAFF TGCGCCAGCAGCCAACCTATACAGGGGGCGGACACTGAAGCTTTCTTT
- TRBJ2-7 TRBV14 - CASSLRGEQYF TGTGCCAGCAGCTTAAGGGGCGAGCAGTACTTC
- TRBJ2-7 TRBV6-5 TRBD2 CASGSSGGVWEQYF TGTGCCAGCGGAAGTAGCGGGGGAGTGTGGGAGCAGTACTTC
- TRBJ1-1 TRBV10-3 - CAISEWGRTEAFF TGTGCCATCAGTGAGTGGGGGCGGACTGAAGCTTTCTTT
- TRBJ1-5 TRBV21-1 - CASSNYWGRGHPDSNQPQHF TGTGCCAGCAGCAACTACTGGGGGAGGGGACACCCGGATAGCAATCAGCCCCAGCATTTT
- TRBJ1-5 TRBV7-2 - CASLRRTNQPQHF TGTGCCAGTTTAAGGCGGACTAATCAACCCCAGCATTTT
once TRBJ1-3 TRBV5-6 - CASSTTGNTIYF TGTGCCAGCAGCACAACGGGAAACACCATATATTTT
- TRBJ2-7 TRBV29-1 TRBD1 CSVERGQGSSYEQYF TGCAGCGTTGAACGGGGACAGGGAAGCTCCTACGAGCAGTACTTC
- TRBJ1-6 TRBV28 TRBD1 CASSVRQGTYNSPLHF TGTGCCAGCAGTGTCCGACAGGGAACCTATAATTCACCCCTCCACTTT
- TRBJ1-5 TRBV30 - CAWSVRGGAQPQHF TGTGCCTGGAGTGTGAGAGGGGGGGCTCAGCCCCAGCATTTT
- TRBJ1-2 TRBV5-4 TRBD1 CASSLETGGHYGYTF TGTGCCAGCAGCTTGGAAACAGGGGGCCACTATGGCTACACCTTC
- TRBJ2-1 TRBV18 - CASSSEQGLGNEQFF TGTGCCAGCTCATCGGAACAGGGCTTGGGGAATGAGCAGTTCTTC
- TRBJ1-1 TRBV25-1 - CASSGQNTEAFF TGTGCCAGCTCAGGACAGAATACTGAAGCTTTCTTT
few TRBJ1-1 TRBV28 - CASSLYRLEAFF TGTGCCAGCAGTTTATATAGATTGGAAGCTTTCTTT
- TRBJ2-3 TRBV7-2 TRBD2 CASSLQSGGVTDTQYF TGTGCCAGCAGCTTACAAAGCGGGGGAGTCACAGATACGCAGTATTTT
- TRBJ1-2 TRBV7-9 TRBD1 CASSTTGGDGYTF TGTGCCAGCAGCACGACAGGGGGCGATGGCTACACCTTC
- TRBJ1-1 TRBV4-3 - CASSQGARTEAFF TGCGCCAGCAGCCAGGGGGCGCGCACTGAAGCTTTCTTT
- TRBJ2-1 TRBV29-1 - CSAERGANEQFF TGCAGCGCCGAACGGGGAGCAAATGAGCAGTTCTTC
- TRBJ2-2 TRBV14 - CASSHRREATGELFF TGTGCCAGCAGCCATCGACGGGAAGCCACCGGGGAGCTGTTTTTT
- TRBJ1-6 TRBV11-2 TRBD1 CASSSYGTDNSPLHF TGTGCCAGCAGCTCCTACGGGACAGATAATTCACCCCTCCACTTT
- TRBJ1-1 TRBV3-1/TRBV3-2 - CASSQVKTRGSFNTEAFF TGTGCCAGCAGCCAAGTGAAGACGCGGGGAAGTTTCAACACTGAAGCTTTCTTT
few TRBJ1-3 TRBV30 - CAWSVGGAGNTIYF TGTGCCTGGAGTGTCGGTGGGGCAGGAAACACCATATATTTT
- TRBJ1-4 TRBV4-3 TRBD1 CASSPGQAINEKLFF TGCGCCAGCAGCCCCGGACAGGCCATTAATGAAAAACTGTTTTTT
once TRBJ1-6 TRBV19 - CASSIGQYNSPLHF TGTGCCAGTAGTATTGGGCAGTATAATTCACCCCTCCACTTT
- TRBJ2-7 TRBV11-2 TRBD2 CASSVAGDYLVEQYF TGTGCCAGCAGCGTAGCGGGGGACTACCTAGTAGAGCAGTACTTC
- TRBJ2-2 TRBV28 - CASSSRGIRELFF TGTGCCAGCAGTTCCCGAGGGATCAGGGAGCTGTTTTTT
- TRBJ1-1 TRBV28 - CASTLAPMNTEAFF TGTGCCAGTACCCTAGCCCCGATGAACACTGAAGCTTTCTTT
once TRBJ1-2 TRBV3-1/TRBV3-2 - CASSQDGKGRGGYTF TGTGCCAGCAGCCAAGATGGAAAGGGGCGAGGAGGCTACACCTTC
- TRBJ1-1 TRBV7-9 - CASRNGQEAFF TGTGCCAGCAGAAATGGACAAGAAGCTTTCTTT
- TRBJ2-1 TRBV27 - CASSLDEVNEQFF TGTGCCAGCAGCTTAGACGAGGTTAATGAGCAGTTCTTC
- TRBJ1-3 TRBV7-2 - CASSLRGVHGNTIYF TGTGCCAGCAGCTTACGGGGAGTTCACGGCAACACCATATATTTT
- TRBJ2-3 TRBV10-3 TRBD2 CAISESGGSGDTQYF TGTGCCATCAGTGAGAGCGGGGGGTCCGGAGATACGCAGTATTTT
- TRBJ1-2 TRBV7-8 - CASSSPGGGTDYGYTF TGTGCCAGCAGCTCCCCCGGGGGAGGGACGGACTATGGCTACACCTTC
- TRBJ1-1 TRBV5-4 - CASREGGMGTEAFF TGTGCCAGCAGGGAAGGGGGAATGGGCACTGAAGCTTTCTTT